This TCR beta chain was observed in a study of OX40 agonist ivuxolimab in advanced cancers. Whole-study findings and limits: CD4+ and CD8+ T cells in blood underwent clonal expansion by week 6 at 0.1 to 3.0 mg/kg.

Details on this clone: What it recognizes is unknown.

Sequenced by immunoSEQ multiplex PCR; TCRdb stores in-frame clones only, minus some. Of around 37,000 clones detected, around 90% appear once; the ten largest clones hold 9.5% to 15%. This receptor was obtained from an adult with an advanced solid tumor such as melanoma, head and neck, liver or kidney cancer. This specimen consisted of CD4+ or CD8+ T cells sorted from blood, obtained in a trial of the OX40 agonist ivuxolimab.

The CDR3 spells CASSPMTSGNYEQYF. In DNA form, the CDR3 reads TGTGCCAGCAGCCCAATGACTAGCGGGAATTACGAGCAGTACTTC. This chain uses TRBV2 with TRBJ2-7; 11 bases fit TRBD2. This CDR3 comprises 15 residues. Per the germline V gene, CDR1 is SNHLY and CDR2 is FYNNEI. Unmatched junction bases numbered 8, after V lost 6 bases and J lost 4 bases.